Reported below is one TCR beta chain. The authors ran a second PCR of about 6 to 11 cycles using a sample-barcoded 5' primer and a J-beta primer mix. TCRdb re-derived calls from the 5' RACE reads in MiXCR, one entry per CDR3 protein. Of around 990,000 distinct CDR3 sequences listed, roughly two fifths are singletons. The record originates from a study of blood T cells in healthy people across ages. This TCR derives from a man aged 18 to 29 in good health. The sample taken for sequencing was blood.

The CDR3 coding sequence is TGTGCCAGCAGCTCGAGACTAGCGGGAAGAACCTACGAGCAGTACTTC. It specifies CASSSRLAGRTYEQYF. V is TRBV11-2 and J is TRBJ2-5; TRBD2 agrees at 11 bases. The end of the DNA fits TRBJ2-7 better, so the J call may be wrong. Germline CDR1 SGHAT, CDR2 FQNNGV. The CDR3 has 16 amino acids.